Reported below is one T cell receptor beta chain. The target of this receptor is not known. Base-call qualities are not available, and no considerably larger clone is one nucleotide away. Peripheral blood CD8+ and CD4+ T cells from healthy donors, Susac syndrome patients and multiple sclerosis patients were profiled by high-throughput TCR beta sequencing. Recently defined diagnostic criteria for definite or probable disease were met by the Susac syndrome patients. Bulk CD8+ and CD4+ T cells were purified magnetically by negative isolation, whereas CD8+ TEMRA cells were enriched by FACS. Blood was drawn into EDTA tubes, processed within 24 hours, and PBMCs were isolated by density gradient centrifugation. PBMCs intended for TCR sequencing were cryopreserved in liquid nitrogen and were subsequently thawed in a 37 degrees C water bath. The sorted or isolated CD4+, CD8+ and CD8+ TEMRA cells reached a purity of at least 90%.

The data belong to a study of CD8 T cells in Susac syndrome (dated by TCRdb to between 2018 and 2021). Notes on the research overall: Of the Susac syndrome patients who were sequenced, six had clinically active disease and eight were in clinical remission. At blood withdrawal, Susac syndrome patients were therapy-naive, treated with corticosteroids (with IVIg additionally given to some), or treated with IVIg alone. Repertoire sequencing was used to test whether CD8+ T cell activation and differentiation in Susac syndrome was antigen driven.

RNA was extracted using the RNeasy kit, and roughly 0.5 to 1 microgram was reverse transcribed with random hexamers. The immunoSEQ multiplex PCR assay, which covers 54 Vbeta and 13 Jbeta segments, was used to amplify TCR beta CDR3 regions. PCR amplification bias was corrected by using a synthetic template baseline for primer optimization and computational correction. Regarding the original processing steps: Reads were assigned to V, D and J genes according to IMGT and analyzed in immunoSEQ Analyzer, with only productive sequences retained. Clonality was computed as one minus Shannon entropy normalized by log2 of the number of productive unique sequences. For each patient and control, public and private clones were evaluated within the 100 most prevalent clones. A clone was defined as Susac-specific if it was absent from the healthy and MS cohorts, from around 960 published viral clones and from other ImmuneACCESS disease sequences. TCRdb cleaned the public reads at Q25 with fastp, built clones with MiXCR and kept in-frame beta chains. Each record represents a unique CDR3 protein, reported with the most common genes and DNA among its rows. What appears here as the V and J calls and clone size reflects TCRdb's work, not the paper's. The sample table lists about 240,000 distinct CDR3 sequences, around 96% of them with a count of one. The ten largest clones capture about 0.094% of the sample.

The investigation overall reported the following: The study acknowledged that relatively few individuals were included in the TCR sequencing and HLA analysis. In patients with Susac syndrome, the CD4+ T cell repertoire showed no detectable clonal expansion.

The sequenced sample was CD4+ T cells from PBMCs. The source is a human donor with Susac syndrome.

The sequence in DNA is TGCAGCGTTGAGGCTCCGGGCCCCACGAACACTGAAGCTTTCTTT. This yields the protein CSVEAPGPTNTEAFF. The chain is assembled from TRBV29-1 and TRBJ1-1, with the D gene not confidently named. According to the germline V gene, CDR1 reads SQVTM and CDR2 reads ANQGSEA. Relative to germline, V is 3 bases shorter and J is 1 base shorter, with 15 bases between their ends. From the cysteine through the phenylalanine, the CDR3 covers 15 amino acids. Left in the record is the CDR3 DNA by itself, 45 bases read in frame from the first base.